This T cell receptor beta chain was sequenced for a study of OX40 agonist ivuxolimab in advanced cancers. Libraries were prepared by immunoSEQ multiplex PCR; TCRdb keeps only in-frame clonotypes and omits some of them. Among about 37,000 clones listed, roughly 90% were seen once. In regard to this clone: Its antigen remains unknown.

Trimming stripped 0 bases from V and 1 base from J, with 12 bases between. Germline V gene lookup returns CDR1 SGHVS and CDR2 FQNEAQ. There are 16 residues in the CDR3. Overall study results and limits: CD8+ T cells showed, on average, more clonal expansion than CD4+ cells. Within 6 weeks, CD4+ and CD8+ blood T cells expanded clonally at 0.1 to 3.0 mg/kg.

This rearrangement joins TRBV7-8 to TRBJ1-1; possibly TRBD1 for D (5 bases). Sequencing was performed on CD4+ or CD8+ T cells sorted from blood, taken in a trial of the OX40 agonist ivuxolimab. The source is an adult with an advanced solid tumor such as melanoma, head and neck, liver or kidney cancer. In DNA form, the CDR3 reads TGTGCCAGCAGCTTAGCGTATAGGGGAGGGAACACTGAAGCTTTCTTT. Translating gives CASSLAYRGGNTEAFF. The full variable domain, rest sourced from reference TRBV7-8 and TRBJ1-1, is GAGVSQSPRYKVAKRGQDVALRCDPISGHVSLFWYQQALGQGPEFLTYFQNEAQLDKSGLPSDRFFAERPEGSVSTLKIQRTQQEDSAVYLCASSLAYRGGNTEAFFGQGTRLTVV.